Listed here are 17 T cell receptor beta chains from one sample, sequenced in a study of cytomegalovirus exposure and HLA in healthy donors. Only in-frame clones appear in the TCRdb table, and some are missing; sequencing was by immunoSEQ multiplex PCR. The sample records 300,000 or so clones, approximately 91% being singletons. Sequencing used PBMCs. The origin of the receptors is a man aged 25 to 45 in good health and CMV-seronegative.

The V call is TRBV7-2, the J call TRBJ2-6; TRBD1 is a possible D gene (5 bases). V gave up 5 bases and J gave up 0 bases, with 11 bases separating them. This CDR3 contains 16 residues. CDR1 is SGHTA, CDR2 FQGNSA, per germline. The CDR3 is CASSLGALSGANVLTF. Here the CDR3 DNA reads TGTGCCAGCAGCCTAGGGGCCCTCTCTGGGGCCAACGTCCTGACTTTC.

The V gene is TRBV2, the J gene TRBJ1-5; 9 nucleotides match TRBD1. Germline values: CDR1 SNHLY, CDR2 FYNNEI. The CDR3 is 13 residues long. Trimming at V came to 6 bases and at J to 7 bases, leaving 4 bases not matched to a gene. DNA for the CDR3: TGTGCCAGCAGGGGGACAGGGAACCAGCCCCAGCATTTT. As protein: CASRGTGNQPQHF.

The V gene is TRBV12-5, the J gene TRBJ1-5, with 11 positions matching TRBD1. This CDR3 comprises 17 residues. Trimming cost V 2 bases and J 11 bases; bases outside gene matches: 14. The V gene's germline CDR1 is LGHNT and CDR2 FRNRAP. CDR3 loop: CASGLPPGTGGLRAQHF. CDR3 in DNA: TGTGCTAGTGGTTTGCCCCCCGGGACAGGGGGACTTAGGGCCCAGCATTTT. Full variable domain (outside the CDR3, taken from reference TRBV12-5 and TRBJ1-5): DARVTQTPRHKVTEMGQEVTMRCQPILGHNTVFWYRQTMMQGLELLAYFRNRAPLDDSGMPKDRFSAEMPDATLATLKIQPSEPRDSAVYFCASGLPPGTGGLRAQHFGDGTRLSIL.

This clone was seen once. In nucleotides, the CDR3 is TGTGCCAGCAGTTACTCTGTAGGGGCGAGCAACTATGGCTACACCTTC. Its protein is CASSYSVGASNYGYTF. The rearrangement joins TRBV6-5 to TRBJ1-2; a weak D match, TRBD1 (5 bases). Between the trimmed V and J ends, which lost 0 bases and 2 bases, there was a span of 13 bases. This CDR3 is built from 16 residues. Germline V CDR1 and CDR2: MNHEY, SVGAGI.

The chain uses TRBV2 and TRBJ2-2; D ambiguous. The CDR3 contains 15 residues. Trimming removed 5 bases from V and 3 bases from J, with 13 bases in between. Germline CDR1 reads SNHLY; CDR2 reads FYNNEI. CDR3 sequence (DNA): TGTGCCAGCAGTTTCGAGGCGACCCACACCGGGGAGCTGTTTTTT. Encoded protein: CASSFEATHTGELFF.

The chain combines TRBV7-7 with TRBJ2-5; 14 positions match TRBD2. CDR1 and CDR2 (germline): SSHAT, FNYEAQ (reference sequence). V gave up 6 bases and J gave up 2 bases; unmatched junction bases: 2. The CDR3 consists of 15 residues. The CDR3 sequence: CASRGTSGGQETQYF. CDR3 coding DNA: TGTGCCAGCAGGGGGACTAGCGGGGGACAAGAGACCCAGTACTTC. Complete variable domain (other parts from reference TRBV7-7 and TRBJ2-5): GAGVSQSPRYKVTKRGQDVTLRCDPISSHATLYWYQQALGQGPEFLTYFNYEAQPDKSGLPSDRFSAERPEGSISTLTIQRTEQRDSAMYRCASRGTSGGQETQYFGPGTRLLVL.

The CDR3 is CASSRGSQAEAFF. The CDR3 DNA reads TGTGCCAGCAGTCGAGGGTCCCAGGCTGAAGCTTTCTTT. The chain recombines TRBV9 with TRBJ1-1; no clear D. Germline V CDR1 and CDR2: SGDLS, YYNGEE. The CDR3 contains 13 residues. V was shortened by 5 bases and J by 6 bases, with 14 bases between the two germline ends.

The V call is TRBV18, the J call TRBJ2-5; TRBD1 matches at 8 bases. The CDR3 loop spans 13 amino acids. Per germline, CDR1 KGHSH and CDR2 LQKENI. The V gene end was trimmed by 1 base and the J gene end by 8 bases; junction bases not matched to a gene: 3. This CDR3 is CASSPLGQGTQYF. For the CDR3, the DNA is TGTGCCAGCTCACCACTTGGACAGGGAACCCAGTACTTC.

The rearrangement joins TRBV29-1 to TRBJ1-2, with TRBD1 matching 9 bases. The V segment lost 7 bases and the J segment 4 bases; nucleotides outside the gene matches: 7. The germline V gene has CDR1 SQVTM and CDR2 ANQGSEA. This CDR3 has 13 amino acids. The CDR3 DNA is TGCAGCGCTGGGACAGGGATCGCCTATGGCTACACCTTC. It yields the protein CSAGTGIAYGYTF.

V is TRBV5-4 and J is TRBJ2-5; 7 bases agree with TRBD2. J gave up 1 base and V 4 bases, and 4 bases lay outside the gene matches. Germline V CDR1 and CDR2: SGHNT, YYREEE (reference sequence). CDR3 size: 14 residues. The CDR3 DNA reads as TGTGCCAGCAGCGGGGGGACTACCCAAGAGACCCAGTACTTC. Residues: CASSGGTTQETQYF. Full variable domain (missing parts from reference TRBV5-4 and TRBJ2-5): ETGVTQSPTHLIKTRGQQVTLRCSSQSGHNTVSWYQQALGQGPQFIFQYYREEENGRGNFPPRFSGLQFPNYSSELNVNALELDDSALYLCASSGGTTQETQYFGPGTRLLVL.

V usage is TRBV11-2 and J usage is TRBJ2-7, with 10 bases aligning to TRBD1. CDR3 length equals 15 residues. The germline V gene has CDR1 SGHAT and CDR2 FQNNGV. The junction had 4 bases not matched to a gene; V was cut back by 3 bases and J by 2 bases. The CDR3, as DNA: TGTGCCAGCAGCTTCGGACAGGGGGGAACCTACGAGCAGTACTTC. This encodes CASSFGQGGTYEQYF.

The chain couples TRBV7-6 to TRBJ2-1; a possible D gene is TRBD2 (6 bases). The CDR3 is 15 residues long. With 3 bases removed from V and 2 bases from J, the gap between germline ends came to 11 bases. Germline CDR1 is SGHVS and CDR2 is FNYEAQ. This CDR3 is CASSLGAGPYNEQFF. The DNA of the CDR3 is TGTGCCAGCAGCTTGGGAGCGGGCCCCTACAATGAGCAGTTCTTC. The complete variable domain, with remaining parts taken from reference TRBV7-6 and TRBJ2-1, reads GAGVSQSPRYKVTKRGQDVALRCDPISGHVSLYWYRQALGQGPEFLTYFNYEAQQDKSGLPNDRFSAERPEGSISTLTIQRTEQRDSAMYRCASSLGAGPYNEQFFGPGTRLTVL.

This clone was counted ten times or more. J is TRBJ2-1 and V is TRBV4-3; no clear D gene. The V end lost 0 bases, the J end lost 4 bases, and 13 bases lay between the germline ends. CDR3 length: 16 amino acids. Germline loops: CDR1 LGHNA, CDR2 YSLEER. The CDR3 nucleotides read TGCGCCAGCAGCCAAGATCTGGCGGAAGCTTACAATGAGCAGTTCTTC. It is translated as CASSQDLAEAYNEQFF.

J is TRBJ1-1 and V is TRBV11-3; 8 bases are shared with TRBD1. The CDR3 sequence is 13 residues long. The germline gives CDR1 SGHNT, CDR2 YENEEA. V gave up 2 bases and J gave up 11 bases; unmatched junction bases: 7. The CDR3 DNA reads TGTGCCAGCAGCTTAATTAGGACAGGGAAGGCTTTCTTT. Amino acids: CASSLIRTGKAFF.

This chain joins TRBV5-1 and TRBJ1-1; no clear D. Trimming pared 7 bases from V and 0 bases from J, leaving 16 bases between. The CDR3 is 15 residues long. CDR1 and CDR2 from the germline V gene are SGHRS and YFSETQ. The CDR3 sequence: CASSEDRGMNTEAFF. For the CDR3, the DNA is TGCGCCAGCTCGGAGGACCGAGGTATGAACACTGAAGCTTTCTTT.

This clone appeared once. This sequence joins TRBV18 and TRBJ2-7, with D uncertain. The CDR3 has 15 amino acids. Germline CDR1 reads KGHSH; CDR2 reads LQKENI. Deletions cut 3 bases from V and 3 bases from J, with 15 bases between. In nucleotides, the CDR3 is TGTGCCAGCTCACCTAATAGGCAGGATCACTACGAGCAGTACTTC. This encodes CASSPNRQDHYEQYF.

This chain uses TRBV29-1 with TRBJ1-5; the D is unclear. Looked up from germline, CDR1 is SQVTM and CDR2 is ANQGSEA. The CDR3 sequence is 13 residues long. V shed 8 bases and J shed 0 bases, with 11 bases lying between them. CDR3 sequence: CSIQEDSNQPQHF. CDR3 in DNA: TGCAGCATTCAGGAAGATAGCAATCAGCCCCAGCATTTT. Using reference TRBV29-1 and TRBJ1-5 for the parts outside the CDR3, the full variable domain is SAVISQKPSRDICQRGTSLTIQCQVDSQVTMMFWYRQQPGQSLTLIATANQGSEATYESGFVIDKFPISRPNLTFSTLTVSNMSPEDSSIYLCSIQEDSNQPQHFGDGTRLSIL.